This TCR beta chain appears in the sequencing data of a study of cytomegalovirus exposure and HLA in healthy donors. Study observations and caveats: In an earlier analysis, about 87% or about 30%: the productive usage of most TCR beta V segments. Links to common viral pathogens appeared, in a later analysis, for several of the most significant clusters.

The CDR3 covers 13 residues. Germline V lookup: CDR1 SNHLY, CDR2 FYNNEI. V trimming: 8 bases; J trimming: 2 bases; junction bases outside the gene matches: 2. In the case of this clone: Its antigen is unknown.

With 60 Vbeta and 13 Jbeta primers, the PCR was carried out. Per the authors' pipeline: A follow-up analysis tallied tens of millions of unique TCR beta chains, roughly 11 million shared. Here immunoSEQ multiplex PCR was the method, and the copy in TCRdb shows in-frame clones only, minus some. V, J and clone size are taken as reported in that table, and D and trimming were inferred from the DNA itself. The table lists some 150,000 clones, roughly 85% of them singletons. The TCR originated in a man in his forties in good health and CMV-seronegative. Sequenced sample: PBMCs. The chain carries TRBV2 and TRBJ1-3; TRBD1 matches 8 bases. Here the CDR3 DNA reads TGTGCCAGCCTCAGGGGGCCTGGAAACACCATATATTTT. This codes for CASLRGPGNTIYF.